This T cell receptor beta chain was found in a study of Graves' ophthalmopathy and Graves' hyperthyroidism. Germline CDR1 SGHVS, CDR2 FQNEAQ. The length of the CDR3 is 15 residues. The J segment lost 6 bases and the V segment lost 3 bases, leaving 11 bases of the junction unmatched. This clonotype was found many times. It was on clinical symptoms, serum thyroxine, TRAb, thyroid ultrasound and orbital computed tomography that diagnosis relied. Transcripts of RNA were the source for amplifying TCR beta CDR3 regions. Second-round multiplex PCR came after first-round RT-PCR with HTBI primers. MiXCR, applied by TCRdb to the multiplex PCR reads, yields one record per CDR3 protein. Of hundreds of thousands of distinct CDR3 sequences in the sample, about 38% were seen once.

The sample consisted of peripheral blood. V usage is TRBV7-8 and J usage is TRBJ2-7; 7 bases are shared with TRBD1. This sequence was found in an adult man with Graves' ophthalmopathy. CDR3 bases: TGTGCCAGCAGCTTGGGGACAGCCATTCGTATCGAGCAGTACTTC. Its translation is CASSLGTAIRIEQYF.